The 12 T cell receptor beta chains below were found in one sample sequenced in a study of blood T cells in healthy people across ages. With a J-beta primer mix and a sample-barcoded 5' primer, a second PCR ran 7 to 11 cycles. In TCRdb, the 5' RACE reads were re-called with MiXCR into one record per CDR3 protein. The table has roughly 1.7 million distinct CDR3 sequences, about 31% seen once. Sequenced: blood. These receptor sequences come from a woman in her 30s in good health.

This clonotype was counted only a few times. The DNA for the CDR3 is TGTGCCAGCAGTTTAAGGGGGTACGAAAAACTGTTTTTT. This gives the protein CASSLRGYEKLFF. The V call is TRBV12-3 or TRBV12-4, the J call TRBJ1-4, with D maybe TRBD1 (6 bases). This CDR3 has 13 residues. Trimming left V 2 bases short and J 8 bases short, with 9 bases between.

This clonotype has at least ten counts. V usage is TRBV6-4 and J usage is TRBJ2-2; no reliable D call. Trimming stripped 3 bases from V and 2 bases from J, with 1 base between. Germline-derived CDR1 and CDR2 are MRHNA and SNTAGT. The CDR3 covers 12 residues. This CDR3 is CASSENTGELFF. In DNA form, the CDR3 reads TGTGCCAGCAGTGAAAACACCGGGGAGCTGTTTTTT.

For the CDR3, the DNA is TGCGCCAGCAGCCAAGACGGCGGGCTAGCGGGGGTTGGGCAGTTCTTC. Its protein product is CASSQDGGLAGVGQFF. The V call is TRBV4-1, the J call TRBJ2-1; 10 bases map to TRBD2. Germline CDR1 MGHRA, CDR2 YSYEKL. This CDR3 spans 16 amino acids. Germline trimming cut 0 bases from V and 12 bases from J; bases unmatched to any gene: 11.

V gene TRBV20-1 combines with J gene TRBJ2-5; D unclear. The CDR3 covers 12 residues. Germline values: CDR1 DFQATT, CDR2 SNEGSKA (reference sequence). The CDR3, as DNA: TGCAGCTTAGATAACCGGCAAGAGACCCAGTACTTC. Translation gives CSLDNRQETQYF.

This clonotype has just a few counts. This chain connects TRBV28 to TRBJ2-3; no definite D call. The germline V gene encodes CDR1 MDHEN and CDR2 SYDVKM. This CDR3 comprises 17 residues. V was clipped by 6 bases and J by 6 bases, with 25 bases between them. CDR3 amino acids: CASSLRYSAVVRDTQYF. The CDR3 nucleotides are TGTGCCAGCAGCCTCCGATATTCTGCGGTGGTGCGGGATACGCAGTATTTT.

This clonotype has just one count. The genes are TRBV7-7 and TRBJ2-2, with 7 bases that match TRBD1. This CDR3 spans 14 amino acids. The germline gives CDR1 SSHAT, CDR2 FNYEAQ (reference sequence). V was clipped by 5 bases and J by 5 bases; unmatched bases: 5. The CDR3: CASSPRGTTGELFF. DNA of the CDR3: TGTGCCAGCAGCCCCAGGGGGACAACCGGGGAGCTGTTTTTT.

V and J are TRBV7-6 and TRBJ2-3, with a possible D match to TRBD1 (6 bases). The CDR3 spans 15 residues. With 1 base removed from V and 6 bases from J, the gap between germline ends came to 14 bases. Germline assignment: CDR1 SGHVS and CDR2 FNYEAQ. The CDR3 nucleotides are TGTGCCAGCAGCTTAGTTGCAGGGGAAAGGGATACGCAGTATTTT. Residues: CASSLVAGERDTQYF.

This chain uses TRBV2 with TRBJ2-7; D gene ambiguous. From germline, CDR1 is SNHLY and CDR2 FYNNEI. CDR3 length equals 12 residues. Between the trimmed V and J ends, which lost 9 bases and 5 bases, there was a span of 14 bases. The CDR3 protein is CASAPGPHEQYF. The CDR3 nucleotides read TGTGCCAGTGCGCCAGGTCCGCACGAGCAGTACTTC.

The rearrangement joins TRBV15 to TRBJ2-1, with D perhaps given as TRBD1 or TRBD2 (5 bases each). The CDR3 runs 15 residues. The germline gives CDR1 LNHNV, CDR2 YYDKDF (reference sequence). Trimming took off 1 base at V and 2 bases at J, with 9 bases between the two ends. CDR3 DNA sequence: TGTGCCACCAGCAGAGCCGGGGCTGCCTACAATGAGCAGTTCTTC. This codes for CATSRAGAAYNEQFF.

The rearrangement links TRBV27 to TRBJ2-3, with a weak D call TRBD2 (5 bases). Germline-derived CDR1 and CDR2 are MNHEY and SMNVEV (reference sequence). Trimming left V 8 bases short and J 1 base short, with 19 bases between. This CDR3 comprises 16 residues. The chain's CDR3 is CASGGLALDRTDTQYF. The CDR3 DNA reads TGTGCCAGCGGCGGACTTGCCTTGGACCGCACAGATACGCAGTATTTT.

The chain combines TRBV12-3 or TRBV12-4 with TRBJ1-1, with a possible D match to TRBD1 (6 bases). Deletions cut 7 bases from V and 3 bases from J, with 15 bases between. CDR3 length: 14 amino acids. CDR3 sequence: CASIGNRGHTEAFF. CDR3 nucleotides: TGTGCCAGCATCGGGAACCGGGGGCACACTGAAGCTTTCTTT.

This clonotype was counted a few times. The rearrangement uses TRBV4-1 and TRBJ2-7; tentatively, D is TRBD1 (6 bases). The CDR3 totals 13 residues. With 4 bases removed from V and 5 bases from J, the gap between germline ends came to 12 bases. Germline V CDR1 and CDR2: MGHRA, YSYEKL. CDR3 sequence: CASSRQQGNEQYF. The CDR3 DNA follows: TGCGCCAGCAGCCGCCAACAGGGAAACGAGCAGTACTTC.